The clone carrying this T cell receptor (beta chain) was seen only once. Its antigen is not known. The assay was immunoSEQ multiplex PCR, and TCRdb's table has in-frame clones only and misses some. This sample has about 3,300 clones, with roughly 77% found just once. V lost 2 bases and J 3 bases, leaving 7 bases between the germline ends. This CDR3 is built from 13 residues. Germline V lookup: CDR1 MNHEY, CDR2 SVGAGI. These data belong to a study of chemoradiotherapy in HPV16-positive cancers. Study-wide findings and caveats: HPV-responsive T-cell expansion during chemoradiotherapy was linked to improved recurrence-free survival in HPV16-positive patients. HPV-specific T cells were functionally defined from only a couple of HPV16-positive patients. During treatment, candidate HPV-specific clones and E7-related motifs expanded in tumor.

Repertoires were sampled repeatedly during chemoradiotherapy. The J gene is TRBJ1-1, the V gene TRBV6-5; tentative D call: TRBD1 (5 bases). The sequence derives from a human donor with HPV-associated anogenital cancer. Specimen collection occurred from a patient who underwent chemoradiotherapy. The CDR3 here is CASSYRGDTEAFF. In DNA form, the CDR3 reads TGTGCCAGCAGTTACCGGGGGGACACTGAAGCTTTCTTT.